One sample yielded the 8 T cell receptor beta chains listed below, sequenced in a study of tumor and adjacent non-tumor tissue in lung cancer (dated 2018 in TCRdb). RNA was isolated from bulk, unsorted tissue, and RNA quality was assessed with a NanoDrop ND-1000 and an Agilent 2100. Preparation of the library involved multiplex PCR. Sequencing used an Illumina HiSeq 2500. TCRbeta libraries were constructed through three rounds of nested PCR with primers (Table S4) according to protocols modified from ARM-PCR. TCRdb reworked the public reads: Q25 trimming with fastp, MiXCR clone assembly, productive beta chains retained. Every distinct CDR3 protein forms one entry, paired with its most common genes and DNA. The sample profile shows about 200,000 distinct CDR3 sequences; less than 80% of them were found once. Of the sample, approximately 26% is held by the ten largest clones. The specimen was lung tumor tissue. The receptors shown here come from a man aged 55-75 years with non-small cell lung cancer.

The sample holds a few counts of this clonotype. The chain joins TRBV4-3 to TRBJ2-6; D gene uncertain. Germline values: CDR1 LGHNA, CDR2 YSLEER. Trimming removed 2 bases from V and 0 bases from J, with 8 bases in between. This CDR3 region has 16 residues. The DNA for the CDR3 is TGCGCCAGCAGCCAACTAACGCACTCTGGGGCCAACGTCCTGACTTTC. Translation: CASSQLTHSGANVLTF.

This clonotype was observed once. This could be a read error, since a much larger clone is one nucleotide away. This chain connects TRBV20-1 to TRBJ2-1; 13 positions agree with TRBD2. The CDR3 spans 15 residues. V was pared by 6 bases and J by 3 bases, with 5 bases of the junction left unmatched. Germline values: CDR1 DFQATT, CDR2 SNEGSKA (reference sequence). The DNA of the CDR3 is TGCAGTGCCACGGGACTAGCGGGGATCTACAATGAGCAGTTCTTC. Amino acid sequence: CSATGLAGIYNEQFF.

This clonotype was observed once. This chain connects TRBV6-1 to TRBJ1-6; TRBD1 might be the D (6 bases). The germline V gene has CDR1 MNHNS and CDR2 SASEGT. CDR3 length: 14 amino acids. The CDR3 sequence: CVNSVQQGNSPLHF. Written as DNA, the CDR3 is TGTGTCAACAGTGTACAACAGGGTAATTCACCCCTCCACTTT.

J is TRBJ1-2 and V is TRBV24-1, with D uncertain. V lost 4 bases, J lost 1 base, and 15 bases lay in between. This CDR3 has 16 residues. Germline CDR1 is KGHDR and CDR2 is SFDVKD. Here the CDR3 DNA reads TGTGCCACCAGTGAGAGGTCTGGGCCGAGTAACTATGGCTACACCTTC. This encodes CATSERSGPSNYGYTF.

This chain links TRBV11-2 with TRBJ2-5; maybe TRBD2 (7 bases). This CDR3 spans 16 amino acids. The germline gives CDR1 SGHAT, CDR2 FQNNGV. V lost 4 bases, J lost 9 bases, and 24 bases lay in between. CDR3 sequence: CASSSIMGGPKAAQYF. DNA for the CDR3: TGTGCCAGCAGCTCCATAATGGGGGGGCCAAAGGCGGCCCAGTACTTC.

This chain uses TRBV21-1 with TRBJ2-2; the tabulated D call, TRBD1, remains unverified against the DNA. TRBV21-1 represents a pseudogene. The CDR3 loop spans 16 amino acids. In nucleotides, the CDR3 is TGTGCCAGCAGCAAGAGAACCGTGACACGGACCGGGGAGCTGTTTTTT. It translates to CASSKRTVTRTGELFF.

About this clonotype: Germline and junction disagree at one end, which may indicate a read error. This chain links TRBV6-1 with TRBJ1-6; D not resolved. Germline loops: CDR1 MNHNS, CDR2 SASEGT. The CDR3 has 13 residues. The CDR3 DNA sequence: TGTGCCAACAGCACGGACGATAATTCAGCCCTCCACTTT. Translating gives CANSTDDNSALHF.

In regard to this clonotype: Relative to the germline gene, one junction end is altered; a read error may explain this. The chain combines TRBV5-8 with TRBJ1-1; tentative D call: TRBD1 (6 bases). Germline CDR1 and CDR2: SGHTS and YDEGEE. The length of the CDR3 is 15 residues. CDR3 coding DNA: TGTGCCAGCAGCCTTCAGGGGATGATGAACACTGAACCTTTCTTT. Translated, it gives CASSLQGMMNTEPFF.